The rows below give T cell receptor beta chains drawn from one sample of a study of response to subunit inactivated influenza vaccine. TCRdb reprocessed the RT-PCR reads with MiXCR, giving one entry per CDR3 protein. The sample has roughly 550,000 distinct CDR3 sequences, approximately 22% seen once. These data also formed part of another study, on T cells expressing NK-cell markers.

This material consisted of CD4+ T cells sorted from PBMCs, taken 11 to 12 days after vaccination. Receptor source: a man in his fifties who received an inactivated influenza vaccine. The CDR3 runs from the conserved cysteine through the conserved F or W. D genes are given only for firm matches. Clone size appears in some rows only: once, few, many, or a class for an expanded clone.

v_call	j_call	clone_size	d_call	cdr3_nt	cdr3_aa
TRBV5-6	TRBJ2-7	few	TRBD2	TGTGCCAGCAGCTGGCGACCAAGGACTAGCGTCGGCGAGCAGTACTTC	CASSWRPRTSVGEQYF
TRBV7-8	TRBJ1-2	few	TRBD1	TGTGCCAGCAGCTTGCAGGGGGGTACTAACTATGGCTACACCTTC	CASSLQGGTNYGYTF
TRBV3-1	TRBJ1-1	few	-	TGTGCCAGCAGCCGTACAGGGTTGCGCACTGAAGCTTTCTTT	CASSRTGLRTEAFF
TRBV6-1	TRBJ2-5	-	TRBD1	TGTGCCAGCGGGAGGGACAGGGGGTACCAAGAGACCCAGTACTTC	CASGRDRGYQETQYF
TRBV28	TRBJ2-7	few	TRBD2	TGTGCCAGCAGGTTAGCTCTAGCGGGAGGGCGAGAGCAGTACTTC	CASRLALAGGREQYF
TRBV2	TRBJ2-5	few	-	TGTGCCAGCTTTTGTACCCAGTACTTC	CASFCTQYF
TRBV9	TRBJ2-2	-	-	TGTGCCAGCAGCGTGGTAGGGTTCCCCGGGGAGCTGTTTTTT	CASSVVGFPGELFF
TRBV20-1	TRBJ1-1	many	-	TGCAGTGCACCCGAGCAGGGACGAGGGAACACTGAAGCTTTCTTT	CSAPEQGRGNTEAFF
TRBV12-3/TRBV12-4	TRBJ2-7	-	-	TGTGCCAGCAGTTTACTGACTGGGAATATGCAGTACTTC	CASSLLTGNMQYF
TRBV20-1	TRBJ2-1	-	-	TGCAGTGCAAAGGAACCCACACTCAGCTCCTACAATGAGCAGTTCTTC	CSAKEPTLSSYNEQFF
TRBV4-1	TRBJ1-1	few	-	TGCGCCAGCAGACCTGGAACGGGATTTCCGAACACTGAAGCTTTCTTT	CASRPGTGFPNTEAFF
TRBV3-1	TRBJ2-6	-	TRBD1	TGTGCCAGCAGCCAACGTGCGGGGACAGGGACGAGGGCCAACGTCCTGACTTTC	CASSQRAGTGTRANVLTF
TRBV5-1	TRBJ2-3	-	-	TGCGCCAGCAGCTTGGAACAACACACAGATACGCAGTATTTT	CASSLEQHTDTQYF
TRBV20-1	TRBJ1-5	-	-	TGCAGTGTTAGCAATCAGCCCCAGCATTTT	CSVSNQPQHF
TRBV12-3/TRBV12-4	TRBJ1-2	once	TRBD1	TGTGCCAGCAGTTTAGCCGTCGACAGGGATAGCTACACCTTC	CASSLAVDRDSYTF
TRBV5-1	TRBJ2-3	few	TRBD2	TGCGCCAGCGGACTAGCGGGGGACACAGATACGCAGTATTTT	CASGLAGDTDTQYF
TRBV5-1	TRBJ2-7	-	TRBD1	TGCGCCAGCAGCCTAAACCCGGACAGGTCCGAGCAGTACTTC	CASSLNPDRSEQYF
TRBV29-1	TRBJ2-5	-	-	TGCAGCGTCAGTCAAGGGGTGGAGACCCAGTACTTC	CSVSQGVETQYF
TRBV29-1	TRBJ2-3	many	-	TGCAGCGTTGAATTAGGCTACCATAGCACAGATACGCAGTATTTT	CSVELGYHSTDTQYF
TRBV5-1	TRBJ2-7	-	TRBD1	TGCGCCAGCAGCTTACAGGGGGCCAATGGAGAGCAGTACTTC	CASSLQGANGEQYF
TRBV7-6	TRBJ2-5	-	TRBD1	TGTGCCAGCAGCGTCCGGGACAGGGGCGAGACCCAGTACTTC	CASSVRDRGETQYF
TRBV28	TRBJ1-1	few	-	TGTGCCAGCAGTTTATATATCACTGAAGCTTTCTTT	CASSLYITEAFF
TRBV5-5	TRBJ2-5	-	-	TGTGCCAGCAGCTTGGAACACATCCCGAGGGAGACCCAGTACTTC	CASSLEHIPRETQYF
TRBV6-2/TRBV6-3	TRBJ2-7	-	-	TGTGCCAGTAAAACAGGGATCCCCTACGAGCAGTACTTC	CASKTGIPYEQYF
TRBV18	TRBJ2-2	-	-	TGTGCCAGCTCACCACGGTCGGGGGCGAACACCGGGGAGCTGTTTTTT	CASSPRSGANTGELFF
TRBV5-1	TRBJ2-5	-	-	TGCGCCAGCAGCTTGAACCCGTACCAAGAGACCCAGTACTTC	CASSLNPYQETQYF
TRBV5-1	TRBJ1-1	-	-	TGCGCCAGCAGCTTGGGAGGGACGAACACTGAAGCTTTCTTT	CASSLGGTNTEAFF
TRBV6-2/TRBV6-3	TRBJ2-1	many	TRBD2	TGTGCCAGCAGTTCCGGGACTAGCCTAGCCTACAATGAGCAGTTCTTC	CASSSGTSLAYNEQFF
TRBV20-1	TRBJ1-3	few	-	TGCAGTGCTAGAGAGGGGGGTTCAGGAAACACCATATATTTT	CSAREGGSGNTIYF
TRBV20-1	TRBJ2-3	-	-	TGCAGTGCCAGACTATCGCGGGAACGGGTAGATACGCAGTATTTT	CSARLSRERVDTQYF
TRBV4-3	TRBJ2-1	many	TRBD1	TGCGCCAGCAGCCAACGGACAGGGGGCGAGCAGTTCTTC	CASSQRTGGEQFF
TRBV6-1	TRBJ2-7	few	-	TGTGCCAGCTCCATTCCCCCCTCCGCCTACGAGCAGTACTTC	CASSIPPSAYEQYF
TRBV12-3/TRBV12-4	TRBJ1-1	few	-	TGTGCCAGCACCCCCGGGACAACAAAGGCTTTCTTT	CASTPGTTKAFF
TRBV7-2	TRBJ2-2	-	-	TGTGCCAGCAGGGAGGGGAACGGGGAGCTGTTTTTT	CASREGNGELFF
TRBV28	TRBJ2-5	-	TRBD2	TGTGCCAGCAGTTCTAGCGGGGGTATGACCCAGTACTTC	CASSSSGGMTQYF
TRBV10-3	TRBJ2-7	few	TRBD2	TGTGCCATCAGTGCGGGCGGGAGAGGCTCCTACGAGCAGTACTTC	CAISAGGRGSYEQYF
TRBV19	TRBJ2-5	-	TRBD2	TGTGCCAGTAGCGAGTCCTCGGGACTAGCGGGAGGCGAGACCCAGTACTTC	CASSESSGLAGGETQYF
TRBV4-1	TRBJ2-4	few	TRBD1	TGCGCCAGCAGCCAGCCGGGACAGGGGGCCGCCTCAGCCAAAAACATTCAGTACTTC	CASSQPGQGAASAKNIQYF
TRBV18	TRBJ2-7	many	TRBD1	TGTGCCAGCTCGCGGGACAGGGACGAGCAGTACTTC	CASSRDRDEQYF
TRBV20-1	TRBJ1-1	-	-	TGCAGTGCCAGCGGGACTCTTAATCCTAGGGACACTGAAGCTTTCTTT	CSASGTLNPRDTEAFF
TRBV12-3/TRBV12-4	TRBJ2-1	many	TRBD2	TGTGCCAGCAGCCGACGGACTAGCGGGAGCCGGTGGGGTGAGCAGTTCTTC	CASSRRTSGSRWGEQFF
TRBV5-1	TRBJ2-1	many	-	TGCGCCAGCAGCGACCGGGACAACTCCTACAATGAGCAGTTCTTC	CASSDRDNSYNEQFF
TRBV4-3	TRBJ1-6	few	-	TGCGCCAGCAGCCAAGATATACAGGGTTATTCACCCCTCCACTTT	CASSQDIQGYSPLHF
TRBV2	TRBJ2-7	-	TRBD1	TGTGCCAGCAGTGCGAGAATAGACAGGGGCAGAGAGCAGTACTTC	CASSARIDRGREQYF
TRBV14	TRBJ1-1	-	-	TGTGCCAGCAGCCAAGATTGGTCAGTCGAGGGTCGGACTGAAGCTTTCTTT	CASSQDWSVEGRTEAFF
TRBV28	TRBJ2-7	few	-	TGTGCCAGCAGTTTACAGCCATCCTACGAGCAGTACTTC	CASSLQPSYEQYF
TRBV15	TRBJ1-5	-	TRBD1	TGTGCCACCAGCAGAGTTGGGACAGGGGTTGAACAGCCCCAGCATTTT	CATSRVGTGVEQPQHF
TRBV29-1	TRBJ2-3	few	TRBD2	TGCAGCGTTGAAGATTTCGTGACTAGCGGGAGGGCCTGGTCTACAGATACGCAGTATTTT	CSVEDFVTSGRAWSTDTQYF
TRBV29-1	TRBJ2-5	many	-	TGCAGCGTGCGGACTAAAGAGACCCAGTACTTC	CSVRTKETQYF